This TCR beta chain originates from a study of PD-L1 blockade in urothelial cancer. Study at large: Anywhere from 0 to 3 prior chemotherapy regimens had been received by patients. Analyses used blood from 3 weeks (second dose) and 6 weeks after treatment start.

V was cut by 6 bases and J by 7 bases, with 15 bases left in between. CDR1 is MNHEY, CDR2 SMNVEV, per germline (reference sequence). CDR3 length: 13 amino acids. The time point is: peripheral blood 6 weeks after treatment start. Pretreatment and on-treatment blood mononuclear cell samples were taken, totaling between 1 and 8 time points per patient. Data came from immunoSEQ multiplex PCR; TCRdb stores just in-frame clones and leaves some out. The table lists roughly 50,000 clones, 70% to 90% of them singletons, with 8.8% in the top ten. This TCR was sampled from a man between 65 and 79 years old with urothelial cancer. The specimen was PBMCs, collected around atezolizumab (anti-PD-L1) treatment. The V and J genes are TRBV27 and TRBJ2-5, with D tentatively TRBD1 (6 bases). The CDR3 DNA reads as TGTGCCAGCAGCCAGAACAGGGCCGGGACCCAGTACTTC. Its translation is CASSQNRAGTQYF.